These 20 T cell receptor beta chains originate from one sample sequenced in a study of multiple sclerosis patients with progressive multifocal leukoencephalopathy. Generated by immunoSEQ multiplex PCR, the TCRdb table keeps only in-frame clones and is missing some. In the table there are roughly 30,000 clones, approximately 90% of which are singletons. The time point here: before natalizumab initiation. Sequencing was performed on PBMCs. These receptors were taken from a human donor with multiple sclerosis.

The sample holds a few counts of this clone. The genes are TRBV12-5 and TRBJ1-5; D unclear. This CDR3 contains 10 residues. Germline assignment: CDR1 LGHNT and CDR2 FRNRAP. V lost 7 bases and J lost 9, with 7 bases in between. CDR3 region: CASAPSPQHF. The CDR3 bases are TGTGCTAGTGCTCCCTCGCCCCAGCATTTT.

As to this clone: Germline is not matched at one junction end, which may reflect a read error. The CDR3 loop reads CASSATPREEPVAF. The CDR3, as DNA: TGTGCCAGCAGCGCTACCCCCCGGGAGGAGCCCGTTGCCTTC. The chain joins TRBV9 to TRBJ1-2; no definite D call. The CDR3 spans 14 residues. In germline, CDR1 is SGDLS, CDR2 YYNGEE.

This clone occurred a few times. The J gene is TRBJ2-3, the V gene TRBV11-2; TRBD1 or TRBD2 may be the D gene (6 bases each). The V and J ends lost 5 bases and 5 bases respectively, with 14 bases between them. Per the germline V gene, CDR1 is SGHAT and CDR2 is FQNNGV. CDR3 length: 14 residues. The CDR3 nucleotides are TGTGCCAGCAGCCTCACGGGGGCCAGAGATACGCAGTATTTT. Amino acid sequence: CASSLTGARDTQYF.

This clone is a singleton in its sample. The chain couples TRBV4-1 to TRBJ2-7, with 7 bases aligning to TRBD1. Germline values: CDR1 MGHRA, CDR2 YSYEKL. The CDR3 consists of 15 residues. The V and J ends lost 3 bases and 3 bases, in that order; junction bases with no gene match: 8. The CDR3 is CASSHSQGDNYEQYF. CDR3 coding DNA: TGCGCCAGCAGCCACTCCCAGGGGGACAACTACGAGCAGTACTTC.

V gene TRBV4-2 combines with J gene TRBJ2-2; D is unclear. The CDR3 runs 13 residues. CDR1 and CDR2 from the germline V gene are LGHNA and YNFKEQ. The ends were cut back, 0 bases at V and 10 bases at J, with 9 bases in the middle. The CDR3 sequence is CASSQENLEELFF. CDR3 coding DNA: TGTGCCAGCAGCCAAGAGAACCTCGAGGAGCTGTTTTTT.

The chain couples TRBV6-5 to TRBJ2-7; no firm D call. Trimming left V 0 bases short and J 6 bases short, with 15 bases between. From germline, CDR1 is MNHEY and CDR2 SVGAGI. The CDR3 consists of 15 residues. The CDR3 coding sequence is TGTGCCAGCAGTTACTCACAGATCGGGTCCGGCGAGCAGTACTTC. Translated: CASSYSQIGSGEQYF.

The V and J genes are TRBV7-3 and TRBJ1-2; tentative D call: TRBD1 (5 bases). The CDR3 spans 15 residues. The germline V and J ends were trimmed by 5 bases and 4 bases, with 17 bases remaining between them. Germline V gene lookup returns CDR1 SGHTA and CDR2 FQGTGA. The CDR3, as DNA: TGTGCCAGCAGCCCCCAGGGTGGGATCGGCTATGGCTACACCTTC. This translates into CASSPQGGIGYGYTF.

The CDR3 DNA follows: TGTGCCAGCAGTGACTCAACAGGAAACCAAGAGACCCAGTACTTC. Protein: CASSDSTGNQETQYF. This chain uses TRBV2 with TRBJ2-5, with D possibly TRBD1 on 5 matching bases. The germline V gene has CDR1 SNHLY and CDR2 FYNNEI. CDR3 length: 15 amino acids. V lost 3 bases and J lost 0, with 11 bases in between.

The chain couples TRBV27 to TRBJ1-6, with a possible D match to TRBD1 (6 bases). V was shortened by 1 base and J by 2 bases, with 18 bases between the two germline ends. Germline V gene data show CDR1 as MNHEY and CDR2 as SMNVEV (reference sequence). The CDR3 has 19 amino acids. CDR3 nucleotides: TGTGCCAGCAGTTTATACCCGTCCGGGGGGGCCACCTATAATTCACCCCTCCACTTT. This gives the protein CASSLYPSGGATYNSPLHF.

CDR3 coding DNA: TGTGCCAGCGTCCTTCAGGGAGTAATTGATGGCTACACCTTC. This sequence encodes CASVLQGVIDGYTF. This sequence joins TRBV5-6 and TRBJ1-2; a possible D gene is TRBD1 (5 bases). Germline CDR1 is SGHDT and CDR2 is YYEEEE. With 7 bases removed from V and 6 bases from J, the gap between germline ends came to 19 bases. The CDR3 contains 14 residues.

This clone has a handful of counts. The V call is TRBV19, the J call TRBJ2-7; 7 bases align to TRBD1. The CDR3 is 14 residues long. Germline CDR1 reads LNHDA; CDR2 reads SQIVND (reference sequence). V shed 5 bases, J shed 2 bases, and the junction held 6 bases outside the gene matches. This CDR3 is CASSLTTGPYEQYF. CDR3 sequence (DNA): TGTGCCAGTAGTCTGACGACAGGGCCCTACGAGCAGTACTTC.

This chain connects TRBV4-1 to TRBJ2-3; D gene uncertain. The CDR3 length is 13 residues. V was cut by 3 bases and J by 2 bases, with 6 bases left in between. Per germline, CDR1 MGHRA and CDR2 YSYEKL. The CDR3 reads CASSQGITDTQYF. The CDR3 DNA sequence: TGCGCCAGCAGCCAGGGGATCACAGATACGCAGTATTTT.

For this clone: Sequence at one end of the junction differs from germline and may be a read error. V usage is TRBV11-2 and J usage is TRBJ2-7; 8 bases are shared with TRBD2. The CDR3 has 15 amino acids. The germline CDR1 and CDR2 sequences are SGHAT and FQNNGV. As DNA, the CDR3 is TGTGCCAGCAGCTTAGTACGGGGGGGCTCCAACGAGCAGTACTTC. The encoded protein is CASSLVRGGSNEQYF. The full variable domain, in which reference TRBV11-2 and TRBJ2-7 provide the parts outside the CDR3, is EAGVAQSPRYKIIEKRQSVAFWCNPISGHATLYWYQQILGQGPKLLIQFQNNGVVDDSQLPKDRFSAERLKGVDSTLKIQPAKLEDSAVYLCASSLVRGGSNEQYFGPGTRLTVT.

This chain joins TRBV9 and TRBJ1-2; 8 positions match TRBD1. CDR1 and CDR2 (germline): SGDLS, YYNGEE. This CDR3 region has 16 residues. The trim removed 3 bases at V and 8 bases at J, leaving 15 bases unmatched. CDR3 nucleotide sequence: TGTGCCAGCAGCGCGCGGACCAGGGGGCGCTTAGAAGGCTACACCTTC. Translation gives CASSARTRGRLEGYTF.

V is TRBV5-1 and J is TRBJ2-1; D is undetermined. V was trimmed by 0 bases and J by 6 bases, leaving 10 bases between them. The CDR3 runs to 14 residues. From germline, CDR1 is SGHRS and CDR2 YFSETQ. In nucleotides, the CDR3 is TGCGCCAGCAGCTTGGGGGTTGAGGTCAATGAGCAGTTCTTC. Residues: CASSLGVEVNEQFF.

The V call is TRBV9, the J call TRBJ2-7; D could derive from TRBD1 or TRBD2 (5 bases each). Trimming left V 0 bases short and J 4 bases short, with 20 bases between. Germline values: CDR1 SGDLS, CDR2 YYNGEE. This CDR3 has 17 residues. CDR3 sequence reads: CASSVVRGRRPPYEQYF. The CDR3 region has the DNA TGTGCCAGCAGCGTAGTACGGGGACGGCGGCCTCCTTACGAGCAGTACTTC.

The V gene is TRBV7-9, the J gene TRBJ2-1; TRBD2 matches at 7 bases. The CDR3 runs 16 residues. Germline V gene data show CDR1 as SEHNR and CDR2 as FQNEAQ (reference sequence). The J segment lost 4 bases and the V segment lost 5 bases, leaving 11 bases of the junction unmatched. This CDR3 reads CASSLSASGNYNEQFF. As DNA, the CDR3 is TGTGCCAGCAGCCTCTCCGCTAGCGGCAATTACAATGAGCAGTTCTTC.

The chain carries TRBV30 and TRBJ2-6; D possibly uses TRBD1 or TRBD2 (5 bases each). Germline CDR1 is GTSNPN and CDR2 is SVGIG (reference sequence). This CDR3 comprises 16 residues. Trimming left V 0 bases short and J 2 bases short, with 11 bases between. The CDR3 DNA follows: TGTGCCTGGAGTGTACCCCCGGGGCCTGGGGCCAACGTCCTGACTTTC. Protein sequence: CAWSVPPGPGANVLTF.

The V call is TRBV27, the J call TRBJ2-1; a possible D gene is TRBD1 (5 bases). The germline V gene has CDR1 MNHEY and CDR2 SMNVEV (reference sequence). The CDR3 consists of 16 residues. Trimming removed 0 bases at V and 4 bases at J, with 13 bases between. CDR3 sequence reads: CASSLSRGRSYNEQFF. The DNA of the CDR3 is TGTGCCAGCAGTTTATCTAGGGGAAGGTCGTACAATGAGCAGTTCTTC.

This chain connects TRBV2 to TRBJ2-1; 12 bases map to TRBD2. The CDR3 has 16 residues. V lost 4 bases, J lost 3 bases, and 4 bases stayed unmatched. Germline CDR1 SNHLY, CDR2 FYNNEI. This CDR3 is CASSATSGGHYNEQFF. In nucleotides, the CDR3 is TGTGCCAGCAGTGCGACTAGCGGGGGCCACTACAATGAGCAGTTCTTC.